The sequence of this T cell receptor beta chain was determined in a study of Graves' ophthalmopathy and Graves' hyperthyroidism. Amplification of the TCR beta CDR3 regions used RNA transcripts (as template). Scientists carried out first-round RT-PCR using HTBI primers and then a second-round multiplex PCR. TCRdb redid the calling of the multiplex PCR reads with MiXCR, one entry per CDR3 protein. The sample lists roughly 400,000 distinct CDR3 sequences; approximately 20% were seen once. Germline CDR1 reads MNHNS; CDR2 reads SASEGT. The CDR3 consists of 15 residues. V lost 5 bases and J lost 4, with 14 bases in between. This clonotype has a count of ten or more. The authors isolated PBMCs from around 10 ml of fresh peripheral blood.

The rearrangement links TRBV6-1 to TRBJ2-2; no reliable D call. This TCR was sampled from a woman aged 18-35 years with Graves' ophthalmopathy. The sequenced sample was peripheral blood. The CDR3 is CASSIPGTGTGELFF. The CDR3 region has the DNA TGTGCCAGCAGTATCCCCGGCACCGGCACCGGGGAGCTGTTTTTT.